The sequence of this TCR beta chain was determined in a study of lymphopenia after photon versus proton radiotherapy. Germline CDR1 and CDR2: MNHEY and SMNVEV (reference sequence). The CDR3 is 14 amino acids. The germline V and J ends were trimmed by 3 bases and 7 bases, with 13 bases remaining between them. Findings and caveats of the study: Better survival with proton therapy was suggested as possible, not demonstrated. Oligoclonal CD8+ Temra expansion after nadir drove photon patients' diversity drop. Proton therapy kept repertoires fairly stable, unlike photons, which gained effector/memory cells.

As regards this clone: The target antigen is unknown.

Clones were sequenced by immunoSEQ multiplex PCR, and TCRdb holds only the in-frame ones, with some missing. The data contain more than 25,000 clones, under 85% of them singletons. The TCR sequence derives from a woman aged 45-60 years with pancreatic cancer. The rearrangement links TRBV27 to TRBJ1-5, with a possible D match to TRBD1 (5 bases). The material was peripheral blood, obtained from a patient treated with photon-based radiotherapy. The CDR3 DNA reads as TGTGCCAGCAGTTTCATAGGGACGGAACAGCCCCAGCATTTT. Protein: CASSFIGTEQPQHF.